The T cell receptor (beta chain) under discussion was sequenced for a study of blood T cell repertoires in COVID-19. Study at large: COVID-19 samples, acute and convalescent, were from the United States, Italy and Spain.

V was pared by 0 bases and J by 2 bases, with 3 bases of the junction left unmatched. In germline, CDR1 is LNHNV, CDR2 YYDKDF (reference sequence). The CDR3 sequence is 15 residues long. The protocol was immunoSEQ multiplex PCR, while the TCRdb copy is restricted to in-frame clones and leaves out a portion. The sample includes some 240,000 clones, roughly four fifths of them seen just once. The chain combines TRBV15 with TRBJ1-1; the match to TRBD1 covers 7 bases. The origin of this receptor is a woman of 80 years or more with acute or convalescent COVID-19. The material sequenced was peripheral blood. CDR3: CATSRETGPNTEAFF. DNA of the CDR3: TGTGCCACCAGCAGAGAGACAGGGCCCAACACTGAAGCTTTCTTT. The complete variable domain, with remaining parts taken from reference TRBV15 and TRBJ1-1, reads DAMVIQNPRYQVTQFGKPVTLSCSQTLNHNVMYWYQQKSSQAPKLLFHYYDKDFNNEADTPDNFQSRRPNTSFCFLDIRSPGLGDTAMYLCATSRETGPNTEAFFGQGTRLTVV.